These 15 T cell receptor beta chains share one sample of origin, sequenced in a study of STAT5B mutations in CD4+ large granular lymphocyte leukemia. Assay used: immunoSEQ multiplex PCR; TCRdb lists only in-frame clones, some missing. The sample has 40,000 to 55,000 clones, 70% to 90% seen once; the top ten hold about 2.5%. Sequences were obtained from CD4+ T cells from blood buffy coats. All receptors come from a human donor in good health.

This chain connects TRBV5-1 to TRBJ2-1, with TRBD2 identical over 11 bases. V was pared by 0 bases and J by 7 bases, with 6 bases of the junction left unmatched. Germline lookup yields CDR1 SGHRS and CDR2 YFSETQ. This CDR3 contains 16 residues. The CDR3 region has the DNA TGCGCCAGCAGCTTGGTAGCGGGAGGGCCGGGTAATGAGCAGTTCTTC. Protein: CASSLVAGGPGNEQFF.

The chain links TRBV11-2 to TRBJ1-4; possible D gene TRBD1, 6 bases. With 6 bases removed from V and 8 bases from J, the gap between germline ends came to 22 bases. Germline V gives CDR1 SGHAT, CDR2 FQNNGV. The CDR3 spans 16 residues. DNA of the CDR3: TGTGCCAGCAGACAAAACCAGGGGTCAGGTGGGGAAAAACTGTTTTTT. As protein: CASRQNQGSGGEKLFF.

V gene TRBV11-2 combines with J gene TRBJ2-7; D is possibly TRBD1 or TRBD2 (5 bases each). Trimming left V 3 bases short and J 0 bases short, with 12 bases between. Germline CDR1 and CDR2: SGHAT and FQNNGV. This CDR3 spans 15 amino acids. The CDR3 coding sequence is TGTGCCAGCAGCTTTGACGGGACGAGCTCCTACGAGCAGTACTTC. Encoded protein: CASSFDGTSSYEQYF.

This clone showed up just once. The chain is built from TRBV4-2 and TRBJ2-3; 10 nucleotides align to TRBD2. Unmatched junction bases numbered 10, after V lost 8 bases and J lost 2 bases. CDR3 length: 16 residues. Per the germline V gene, CDR1 is LGHNA and CDR2 is YNFKEQ. The CDR3 reads CASAIAGGSYTDTQYF. The CDR3 DNA reads as TGTGCCAGCGCCATAGCGGGAGGCTCGTACACAGATACGCAGTATTTT.

The chain joins TRBV11-2 to TRBJ2-7; D unresolved. The germline CDR1 and CDR2 sequences are SGHAT and FQNNGV. The CDR3 sequence is 14 residues long. Trimming left V 1 base short and J 4 bases short, with 11 bases between. CDR3 sequence reads: CASSLVMIGYEQYF. The CDR3 coding sequence is TGTGCCAGCAGCTTAGTTATGATAGGTTACGAGCAGTACTTC.

The chain joins TRBV19 to TRBJ2-3; the D is unclear. Deletions cut 1 base from V and 3 bases from J, with 2 bases between. The V gene's germline CDR1 is LNHDA and CDR2 SQIVND (reference sequence). This CDR3 spans 12 amino acids. This CDR3 is CASSIGTDTQYF. The DNA of the CDR3 is TGTGCCAGTAGTATAGGTACAGATACGCAGTATTTT.

This chain connects TRBV5-4 to TRBJ1-2, with TRBD1 identical over 8 bases. V trimming: 4 bases; J trimming: 3 bases; junction bases outside the gene matches: 5. This CDR3 comprises 14 residues. Per the germline V gene, CDR1 is SGHNT and CDR2 is YYREEE (reference sequence). DNA of the CDR3: TGTGCCAGCAGCCGGACAGGGATAGACTATGGCTACACCTTC. Translated, it gives CASSRTGIDYGYTF.

This chain connects TRBV6-1 to TRBJ2-7, with 7 bases identical to TRBD1. V gave up 6 bases and J gave up 3 bases; unmatched junction bases: 8. Germline CDR1 reads MNHNS; CDR2 reads SASEGT. This CDR3 spans 14 amino acids. The CDR3 loop is CASSLDRVHYEQYF. The CDR3 nucleotides are TGTGCCAGCAGCCTAGACAGGGTCCACTACGAGCAGTACTTC.

This clone was observed once. This chain uses TRBV19 with TRBJ1-5; no reliable D call. With 5 bases removed from V and 1 base from J, the gap between germline ends came to 9 bases. The length of the CDR3 is 14 residues. Germline V gene data show CDR1 as LNHDA and CDR2 as SQIVND (reference sequence). CDR3 residues: CASSLSGSNQPQHF. The CDR3 DNA is TGTGCCAGTAGTCTATCGGGAAGCAATCAGCCCCAGCATTTT. The variable domain in full, with the rest retrieved from reference TRBV19 and TRBJ1-5, is DGGITQSPKYLFRKEGQNVTLSCEQNLNHDAMYWYRQDPGQGLRLIYYSQIVNDFQKGDIAEGYSVSREKKESFPLTVTSAQKNPTAFYLCASSLSGSNQPQHFGDGTRLSIL.

This rearrangement joins TRBV7-2 to TRBJ2-6, with D tentatively TRBD2 (6 bases). Trimming cost V 3 bases and J 5 bases, with 20 bases left between them. CDR3 size: 18 residues. The germline V gene encodes CDR1 SGHTA and CDR2 FQGNSA. In DNA, the CDR3 is TGTGCCAGCAGCTTCAGTAGGGGCGGAGGGGCCTGGGCCAACGTCCTGACTTTC. As protein: CASSFSRGGGAWANVLTF. Filled out from reference TRBV7-2 and TRBJ2-6, the complete variable domain reads GAGVSQSPSNKVTEKGKDVELRCDPISGHTALYWYRQSLGQGLEFLIYFQGNSAPDKSGLPSDRFSAERTGGSVSTLTIQRTQQEDSAVYLCASSFSRGGGAWANVLTFGAGSRLTVL.

This clone was observed once. The chain combines TRBV10-2 with TRBJ1-5; D might be TRBD1 (6 bases). Germline V lookup: CDR1 WSHSY, CDR2 SAAADI. V dropped 2 bases and J dropped 0 bases, with 8 bases sitting between them. This CDR3 contains 15 residues. The CDR3 bases are TGCGCCAGCAGTGAGGGACAGACTAGCAATCAGCCCCAGCATTTT. Its translation is CASSEGQTSNQPQHF.

V usage is TRBV9 and J usage is TRBJ1-2; the D is unclear. V lost 4 bases, J lost 6 bases, and 10 bases lay in between. CDR1 is SGDLS and CDR2 is YYNGEE in the germline V gene. The CDR3 loop spans 12 amino acids. The CDR3 region is CASSRPRDGYTF. DNA for the CDR3: TGTGCCAGCAGCAGACCGCGGGATGGCTACACCTTC. The entire variable domain, with the rest obtained from reference TRBV9 and TRBJ1-2, is as follows: DSGVTQTPKHLITATGQRVTLRCSPRSGDLSVYWYQQSLDQGLQFLIQYYNGEERAKGNILERFSAQQFPDLHSELNLSSLELGDSALYFCASSRPRDGYTFGSGTRLTVV.

The chain joins TRBV6-1 to TRBJ2-5, with 7 bases identical to TRBD1. The J call is doubtful: the DNA matches TRBJ2-7 better. The CDR3 totals 14 residues. Germline lookup yields CDR1 MNHNS and CDR2 SASEGT. The CDR3 sequence is CASSLDRVHYEQYF. Here the CDR3 DNA reads TGTGCCAGCAGCCTAGACAGGGTCCACTACGAGCAGTACTTC.

The gene calls are TRBV10-1 and TRBJ2-3, with TRBD2 matching over 12 bases. The germline V gene has CDR1 WNHNN and CDR2 SYGVQD (reference sequence). CDR3 size: 18 residues. Trimming at V came to 0 bases and at J to 2 bases, leaving 6 bases not matched to a gene. This CDR3 is CASSESMASGRATDTQYF. DNA for the CDR3: TGCGCCAGCAGTGAGTCGATGGCTAGCGGGAGGGCCACAGATACGCAGTATTTT.

The chain carries TRBV11-2 and TRBJ2-7; 10 bases fit TRBD2. There are 19 residues in the CDR3. J lost 1 base, V lost 5 bases, and 17 bases had no gene match. Germline V gene lookup returns CDR1 SGHAT and CDR2 FQNNGV. The CDR3 spells CASSPASGLAKAYSYEQYF. CDR3 DNA: TGTGCCAGCAGCCCGGCTTCGGGACTAGCGAAAGCCTATTCCTACGAGCAGTACTTC.